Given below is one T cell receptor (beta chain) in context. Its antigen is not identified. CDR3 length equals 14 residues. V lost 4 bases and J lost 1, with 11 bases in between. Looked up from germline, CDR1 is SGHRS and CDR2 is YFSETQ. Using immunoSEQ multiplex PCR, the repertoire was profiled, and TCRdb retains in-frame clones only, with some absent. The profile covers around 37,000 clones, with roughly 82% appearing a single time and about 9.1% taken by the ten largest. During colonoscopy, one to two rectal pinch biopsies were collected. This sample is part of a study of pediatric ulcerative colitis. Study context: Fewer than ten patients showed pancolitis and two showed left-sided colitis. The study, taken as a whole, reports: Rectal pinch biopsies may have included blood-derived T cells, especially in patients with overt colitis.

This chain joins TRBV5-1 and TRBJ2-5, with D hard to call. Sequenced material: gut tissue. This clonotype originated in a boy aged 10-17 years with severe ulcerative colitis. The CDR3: CASSRETLQETQYF. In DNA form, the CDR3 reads TGCGCCAGCAGCCGAGAGACCCTCCAAGAGACCCAGTACTTC.